This T cell receptor beta chain stems from a study of shared clonotypes between healthy human individuals. Overall study findings and caveats: Around 5.4% of naive CD4 clonotypes were common to several donors. Generally, naive subsets came out with larger estimated richness than memory subsets.

As to this clone: Its antigen is as yet unknown.

Repertoires were generated with immunoSEQ multiplex PCR, while TCRdb's copy carries only in-frame clones and drops some. The sample contains about 2.1 million clones, around 95% of which appear only once. The ends were cut back, 3 bases at V and 5 bases at J, with 5 bases in the middle. The V gene's germline CDR1 is SGDLS and CDR2 YYNGEE. The CDR3 consists of 12 residues. Positive CCR7 selection of CD45RO-negative cells yielded the naive CD8 cells, and terminally differentiated effector memory CD45RA+ cells were excluded. Participating donors were healthy, HIV-negative adults free of recent acute infections or vaccinations.

The sample comprised naive CD8+ T cells from PBMCs. This TCR was recovered from a man aged 18 to 30 in good health. Some clones in this sample may be carry-over from other donors' samples. The chain couples TRBV9 to TRBJ2-2; D not certain. The CDR3 spells CASSDLTGELFF. As DNA, the CDR3 is TGTGCCAGCAGCGATCTAACCGGGGAGCTGTTTTTT.